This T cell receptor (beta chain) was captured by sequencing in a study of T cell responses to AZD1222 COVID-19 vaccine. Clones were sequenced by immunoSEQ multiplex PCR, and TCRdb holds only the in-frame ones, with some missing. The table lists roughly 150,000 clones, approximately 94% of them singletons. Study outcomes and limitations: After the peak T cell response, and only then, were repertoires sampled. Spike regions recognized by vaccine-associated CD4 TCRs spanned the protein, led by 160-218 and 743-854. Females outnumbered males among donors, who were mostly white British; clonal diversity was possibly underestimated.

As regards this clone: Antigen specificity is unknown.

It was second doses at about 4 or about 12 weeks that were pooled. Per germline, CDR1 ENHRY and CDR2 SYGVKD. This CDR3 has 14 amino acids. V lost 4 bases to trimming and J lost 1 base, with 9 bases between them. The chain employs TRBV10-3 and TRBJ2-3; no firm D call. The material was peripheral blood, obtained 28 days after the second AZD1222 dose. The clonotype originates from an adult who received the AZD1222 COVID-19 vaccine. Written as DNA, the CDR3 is TGTGCCATCAGTGGCCTATTGGGCACAGATACGCAGTATTTT. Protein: CAISGLLGTDTQYF.